The subject of this entry is one T cell receptor beta chain. This CDR3 comprises 11 residues. Trimming removed 0 bases at V and 7 bases at J, with 3 bases between. CDR1 is LNHNV and CDR2 is YYDKDF in the germline V gene (reference sequence). This specimen comes from a study of Graves' ophthalmopathy and Graves' hyperthyroidism. Amplification from RNA transcripts yielded the TCR beta CDR3 regions. HTBI-primed RT-PCR formed the first round, and a multiplex PCR formed the second. MiXCR, run by TCRdb on the multiplex PCR reads, gives a single entry per CDR3 protein. The sample holds roughly 500,000 distinct CDR3 sequences, around an eighth seen once.

The source material was blood. This TCR came from a woman in her twenties or thirties with Graves' ophthalmopathy. This sequence joins TRBV15 and TRBJ1-1; D is ambiguous. The CDR3 DNA reads as TGTGCCACCAGCAGAGAGGGTGAAGCTTTCTTT. Encoded protein: CATSREGEAFF.